Reported below is one T cell receptor beta chain. Its target is unknown. The data belong to a study of OX40 agonist ivuxolimab in advanced cancers. Across the whole study: Patient treatment consisted of intravenous ivuxolimab administration every 2 weeks at 0.01 to 10 mg/kg.

CDR1 is SGHKS, CDR2 YYEKEE, per germline (reference sequence). The CDR3 sequence is 14 residues long. V lost 3 bases to trimming and J lost 13 bases, with 20 bases between them. Study conclusions and caveats: Some of the lowest clonal expansion was seen in partial responders at 0.1-3.0 mg/kg. Certain nonresponding patients likewise had low normalized T-cell clonal expansion.

Profiling relied on immunoSEQ multiplex PCR, and the TCRdb table lists in-frame clones only, not all of them. The sample shows tens of thousands of clones, 80% to 90% of them seen only once. The chain carries TRBV5-5 and TRBJ1-5, with D possibly being TRBD1 (6 bases). The starting material was CD4+ or CD8+ T cells sorted from blood, obtained in a trial of the OX40 agonist ivuxolimab. This TCR was sampled from an adult with an advanced solid tumor such as melanoma, head and neck, liver or kidney cancer. The CDR3 coding sequence is TGTGCCAGCAGCTCGGACAGCCTAGTGGGGGCTCAGCATTTT. It encodes CASSSDSLVGAQHF.